This T cell receptor (beta chain) comes out of a study of T cell repertoires in cytomegalovirus infection. As for the study in general: A matching HLA type, together with CMV infection, was signaled by public TCR beta signatures.

TCRdb used MiXCR to reprocess the reads, holding one entry per CDR3 protein. The sample yields about 740,000 distinct CDR3 sequences, less than 40% seen once. Whole-study results and caveats: CMV carriers with the relevant HLA were identified by cumulative public TCR beta family frequency. CMV-specific TCR beta clonotypes restricted by HLA-C dominated the ex vivo response.

The ends were cut back, 5 bases at V and 7 bases at J, with 21 bases in the middle. The CDR3 is 15 residues long. Per the germline V gene, CDR1 is LNHNV and CDR2 is YYDKDF (reference sequence). Details on this clonotype: Its antigen is as yet unknown.

The rearrangement joins TRBV15 to TRBJ2-7; a weak D match, TRBD1 (6 bases). The receptor was isolated from a human donor in good health (CMV status not recorded). Some clones in this sample may be carry-over from other donors' samples. The sequencing sample was made of PBMCs. CDR3 DNA: TGTGCCACCAGCGTCCGGGACACCTACCCTCGTGAGCAGTACTTC. Its protein product is CATSVRDTYPREQYF. The full variable domain, in which reference TRBV15 and TRBJ2-7 provide the parts outside the CDR3, is DAMVIQNPRYQVTQFGKPVTLSCSQTLNHNVMYWYQQKSSQAPKLLFHYYDKDFNNEADTPDNFQSRRPNTSFCFLDIRSPGLGDTAMYLCATSVRDTYPREQYFGPGTRLTVT.